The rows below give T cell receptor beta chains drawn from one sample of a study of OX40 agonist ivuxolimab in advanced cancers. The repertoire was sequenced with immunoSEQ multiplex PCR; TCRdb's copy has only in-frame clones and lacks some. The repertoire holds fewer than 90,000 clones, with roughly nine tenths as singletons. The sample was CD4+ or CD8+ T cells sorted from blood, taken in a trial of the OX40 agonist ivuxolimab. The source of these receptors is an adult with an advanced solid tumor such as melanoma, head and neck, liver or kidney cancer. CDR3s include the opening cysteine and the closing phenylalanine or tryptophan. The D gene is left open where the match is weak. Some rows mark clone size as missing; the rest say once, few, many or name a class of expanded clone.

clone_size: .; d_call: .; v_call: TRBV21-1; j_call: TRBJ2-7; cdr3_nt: TGTGCCAGCAGCCTAGCAGTTTACGAGCAGTACTTC; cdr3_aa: CASSLAVYEQYF
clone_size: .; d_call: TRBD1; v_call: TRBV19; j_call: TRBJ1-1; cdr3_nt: TGTGCCAGTAGTTCCCACGGACAGGCCGGATTGGAAGCTTTCTTT; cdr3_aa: CASSSHGQAGLEAFF
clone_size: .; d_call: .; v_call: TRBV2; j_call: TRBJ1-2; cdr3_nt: TGTGCCAGCAGTGATCCCGATGGTGGCTACACCTTC; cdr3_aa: CASSDPDGGYTF
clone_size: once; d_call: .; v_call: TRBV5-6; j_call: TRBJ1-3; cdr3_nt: TGTGCCAGCAGCTTCAGGGGAGCTTCTGGAAACACCATATATTTT; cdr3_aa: CASSFRGASGNTIYF
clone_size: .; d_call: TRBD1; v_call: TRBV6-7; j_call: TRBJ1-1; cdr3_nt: TGTGCCAGCAGCCAGGGGGGGGTGAACACTGAAGCTTTCTTT; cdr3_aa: CASSQGGVNTEAFF
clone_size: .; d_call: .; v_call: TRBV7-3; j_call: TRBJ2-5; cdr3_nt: TGTGCCAGCAGCTTAAGTCAGCAAGAGACCCAGTACTTC; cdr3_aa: CASSLSQQETQYF
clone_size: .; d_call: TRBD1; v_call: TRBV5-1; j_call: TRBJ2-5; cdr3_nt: TGCGCCAGCAGCGGTACAGGGGCCAGCCAAGAGACCCAGTACTTC; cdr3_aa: CASSGTGASQETQYF
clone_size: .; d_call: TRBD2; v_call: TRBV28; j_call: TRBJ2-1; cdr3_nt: TGTGCCAGCAGTTCCGCTAGCGGGATAACCTACAATGAGCAGTTCTTC; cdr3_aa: CASSSASGITYNEQFF
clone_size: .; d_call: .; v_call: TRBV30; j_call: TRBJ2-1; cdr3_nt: TGTGCCTGGAGTGCTCGGGACCTCTACAATGAGCAGTTCTTC; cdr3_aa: CAWSARDLYNEQFF
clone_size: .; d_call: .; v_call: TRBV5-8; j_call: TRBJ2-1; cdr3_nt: TGTGCCAGCAGCTCGGTCTATCACGGTAACAATGAGCAGTTCTTC; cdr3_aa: CASSSVYHGNNEQFF
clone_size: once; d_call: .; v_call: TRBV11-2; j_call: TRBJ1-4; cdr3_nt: TGTGCCAGCAGCTCTTTGCGGGGGGCACCGAAAAAACTGTTTTTT; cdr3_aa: CASSSLRGAPKKLFF
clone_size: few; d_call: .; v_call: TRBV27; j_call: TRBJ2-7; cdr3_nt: TGTGCCAGCAGTTTATCGAAATCTGCAGGTTCCTACGAGCAGTACTTC; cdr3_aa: CASSLSKSAGSYEQYF
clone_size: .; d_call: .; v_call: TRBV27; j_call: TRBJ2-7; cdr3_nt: TGTGCCAGCAGTTTAGGGTACGGCAGATACTCCTACGAGCAGTACTTC; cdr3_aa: CASSLGYGRYSYEQYF
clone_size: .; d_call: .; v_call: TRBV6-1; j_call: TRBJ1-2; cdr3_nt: TGTGCCTGCAAGGAAATCTGGCGGGACGGCTACACCTTC; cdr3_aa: CACKEIWRDGYTF
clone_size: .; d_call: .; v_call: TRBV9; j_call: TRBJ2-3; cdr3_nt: TGTGCCAGCAGCGTAGAGAATACGCAGTATTTT; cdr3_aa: CASSVENTQYF
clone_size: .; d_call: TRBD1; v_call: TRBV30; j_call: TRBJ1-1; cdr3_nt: TGTGCCTGGGGACAGGATTGGGACACTGAAGCTTTCTTT; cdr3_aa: CAWGQDWDTEAFF
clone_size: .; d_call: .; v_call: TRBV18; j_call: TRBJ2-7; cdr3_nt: TGTGCCAGCTCACCACCTTCGGTAGCCTACGAGCAGTACTTC; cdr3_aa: CASSPPSVAYEQYF
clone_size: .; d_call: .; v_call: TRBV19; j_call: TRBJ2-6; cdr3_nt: TGTGCCAGTACCCCCTCTGCCTATGCTCCTCTGGGGGCCAACGTCCTGACTTTC; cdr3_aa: CASTPSAYAPLGANVLTF
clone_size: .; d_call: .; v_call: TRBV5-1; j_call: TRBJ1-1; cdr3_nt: TGCGCCAGCAGCTTGGGGGGGAGTAAGAACACTGAAGCTTTCTTT; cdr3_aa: CASSLGGSKNTEAFF
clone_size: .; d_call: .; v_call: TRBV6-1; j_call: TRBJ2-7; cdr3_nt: TGTGCCAGCAGTGAGTACAGGACCTCCTACGAGCAGTACTTC; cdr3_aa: CASSEYRTSYEQYF
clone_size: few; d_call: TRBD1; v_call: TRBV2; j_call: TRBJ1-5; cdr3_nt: TGTGCCAGCAGTGGGACAGGGGGCGCTTGGAATCAGCCCCAGCATTTT; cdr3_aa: CASSGTGGAWNQPQHF
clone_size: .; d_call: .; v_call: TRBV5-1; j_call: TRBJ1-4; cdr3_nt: TGCGCCAGCAGCTTGGAGGCGCGGGTCAGTGAAAAACTGTTTTTT; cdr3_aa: CASSLEARVSEKLFF
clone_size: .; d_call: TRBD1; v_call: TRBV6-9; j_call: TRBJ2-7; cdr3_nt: TGTGCCAGTGATACAGGGGGCTTCCACGAGCAGTACTTC; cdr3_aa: CASDTGGFHEQYF
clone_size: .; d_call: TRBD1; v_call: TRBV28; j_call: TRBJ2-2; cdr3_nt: TGTGCCAGCAGCAACCCCCGACAGGGAAGAGGACACCGGGGAGCTGTTTTT; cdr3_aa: CASSNPRQGRGHRGAVF
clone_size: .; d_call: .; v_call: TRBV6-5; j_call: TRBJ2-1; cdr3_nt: TGTGCCAGCAGCACAGGTAGCTCCTACAATGAGCAGTTCTTC; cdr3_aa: CASSTGSSYNEQFF
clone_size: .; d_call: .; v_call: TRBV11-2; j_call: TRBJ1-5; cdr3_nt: TGTGCCAGCAGCGACGAGGGGTATAGCAATCAGCCCCAGCATTTT; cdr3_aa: CASSDEGYSNQPQHF
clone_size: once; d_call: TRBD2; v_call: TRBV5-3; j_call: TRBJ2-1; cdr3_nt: TGTGCCAGAAGTCTAGCGGGGGAGATTAGCTCCTACAATGAGCAGTTCTTC; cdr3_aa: CARSLAGEISSYNEQFF
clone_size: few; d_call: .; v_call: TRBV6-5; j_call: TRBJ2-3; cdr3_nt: TGTGCCAGCAAGGGGGCGGGGGCGGACACAGATACGCAGTATTTT; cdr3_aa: CASKGAGADTDTQYF
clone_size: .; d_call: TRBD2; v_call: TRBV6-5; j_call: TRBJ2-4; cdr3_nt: TGTGCCAGCAGACCGACTAGCGGGGCCAAAAACATTCAGTACTTC; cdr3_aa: CASRPTSGAKNIQYF
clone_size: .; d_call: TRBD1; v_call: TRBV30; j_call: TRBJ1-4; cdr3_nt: TGTGCCTGGAGCGGACAGGGAGAAGCTAATGAAAAACTGTTTTTT; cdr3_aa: CAWSGQGEANEKLFF
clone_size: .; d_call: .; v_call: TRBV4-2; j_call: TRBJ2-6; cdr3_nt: TGTGCCAGCAGCCCCAGCATTGGGGTATCAGGCCGCTCTGGGGCCAACGTCCTGACTTTC; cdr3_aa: CASSPSIGVSGRSGANVLTF
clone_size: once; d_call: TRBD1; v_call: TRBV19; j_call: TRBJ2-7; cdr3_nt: TGTGCCAGTAGGGACAGGGGGAACTCCTACGAGCAGTACTTC; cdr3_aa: CASRDRGNSYEQYF
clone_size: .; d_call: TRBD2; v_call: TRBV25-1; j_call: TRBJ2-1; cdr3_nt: TGTGCCAGCAGTAGCTCTAGCGGATACAATGAGCAGTTCTTC; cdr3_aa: CASSSSSGYNEQFF